The rows below give T cell receptor beta chains drawn from one sample of a study of response to subunit inactivated influenza vaccine. TCRdb re-analysed the RT-PCR reads in MiXCR, keeping a single row per CDR3 protein. Of a few hundred thousand distinct CDR3 sequences in the sample, less than 15% were seen once. Sequencing used PBMCs from blood, obtained 11 to 12 days after vaccination. The receptors shown here come from a man aged 50-59 years who received an inactivated influenza vaccine. Both conserved end residues are part of each CDR3. Each record gives: V gene, CDR3 length, D gene, clone size, J gene, CDR3 DNA, CDR3 protein. D genes are given only for firm matches. Clone size is not always given. Where it is, it says once, few, many or a class for expanded clones.

v_call: TRBV29-1
cdr3_length: 14
d_call: .
clone_size: .
j_call: TRBJ1-6
cdr3_nt: TGCAGCGTCTCTGAGGGGGGCCGTAATTCACCCCTCCACTTT
cdr3_aa: CSVSEGGRNSPLHF

v_call: TRBV18
cdr3_length: 14
d_call: .
clone_size: few
j_call: TRBJ2-3
cdr3_nt: TGTGCCAGCTCCACCCAGGGGAAAGCTGATACGCAGTATTTT
cdr3_aa: CASSTQGKADTQYF

v_call: TRBV19
cdr3_length: 16
d_call: TRBD1
clone_size: .
j_call: TRBJ2-3
cdr3_nt: TGTGCCAGTAGTAAGGGCCGGGACAGGGGACTCGATACGCAGTATTTT
cdr3_aa: CASSKGRDRGLDTQYF

v_call: TRBV7-2
cdr3_length: 16
d_call: .
clone_size: few
j_call: TRBJ1-3
cdr3_nt: TGTGCCAGCAGCTTAGCGGATAGCTTATCTGGAAACACCATATATTTT
cdr3_aa: CASSLADSLSGNTIYF

v_call: TRBV2
cdr3_length: 18
d_call: TRBD2
clone_size: .
j_call: TRBJ2-3
cdr3_nt: TGTGCCAGCAGGGATCTAAAGGCGACTAGCGGGAGATTGGATACGCAGTATTTT
cdr3_aa: CASRDLKATSGRLDTQYF

v_call: TRBV11-2
cdr3_length: 14
d_call: .
clone_size: few
j_call: TRBJ2-3
cdr3_nt: TGTGCCAGCAGCTTCCCCGTTACCGCAGATACGCAGTATTTT
cdr3_aa: CASSFPVTADTQYF

v_call: TRBV4-3
cdr3_length: 14
d_call: .
clone_size: few
j_call: TRBJ2-1
cdr3_nt: TGCGCCAGCAGCCAAGATCCGTCCGACAATGAGCAGTTCTTC
cdr3_aa: CASSQDPSDNEQFF

v_call: TRBV6-2/TRBV6-3
cdr3_length: 13
d_call: .
clone_size: few
j_call: TRBJ2-1
cdr3_nt: TGTGCCAGCAGTCCGGACTCCTTGGATGAGCAGTTCTTC
cdr3_aa: CASSPDSLDEQFF

v_call: TRBV7-2
cdr3_length: 15
d_call: .
clone_size: .
j_call: TRBJ2-5
cdr3_nt: TGTGCCAGCAGCTTATCTACCGGACGCCAAGAGACCCAGTACTTC
cdr3_aa: CASSLSTGRQETQYF

v_call: TRBV10-2
cdr3_length: 16
d_call: TRBD1
clone_size: many
j_call: TRBJ2-4
cdr3_nt: TGCGCCAGCCGTTGGACCGGGACAGGGGGTACGAACATTCAGTACTTC
cdr3_aa: CASRWTGTGGTNIQYF

v_call: TRBV7-2
cdr3_length: 16
d_call: .
clone_size: few
j_call: TRBJ2-7
cdr3_nt: TGTGCCAGCAGCCCCTCCAGGCTCTCGAGCTCCTACGAGCAGTACTTC
cdr3_aa: CASSPSRLSSSYEQYF

v_call: TRBV12-3/TRBV12-4
cdr3_length: 15
d_call: .
clone_size: .
j_call: TRBJ2-3
cdr3_nt: TGTGCCAGCAGTTTAGTCGATAGGGGCACAGATACGCAGTATTTT
cdr3_aa: CASSLVDRGTDTQYF

v_call: TRBV10-3
cdr3_length: 15
d_call: .
clone_size: few
j_call: TRBJ2-3
cdr3_nt: TGTGCCATCAGCCGGACAGAGACTAGCACAGATACGCAGTATTTT
cdr3_aa: CAISRTETSTDTQYF

v_call: TRBV20-1
cdr3_length: 13
d_call: .
clone_size: few
j_call: TRBJ2-3
cdr3_nt: TGCAGTGCTAGGGCCTATGAAACAGATACGCAGTATTTT
cdr3_aa: CSARAYETDTQYF

v_call: TRBV7-9
cdr3_length: 14
d_call: .
clone_size: .
j_call: TRBJ1-3
cdr3_nt: TGTGCCAGCAGCTTATCAGGGTACGGAAACACCATATATTTT
cdr3_aa: CASSLSGYGNTIYF

v_call: TRBV20-1
cdr3_length: 15
d_call: .
clone_size: .
j_call: TRBJ2-3
cdr3_nt: TGCAGTTCCTGGCCCGACTTATACAACACAGATACGCAGTATTTT
cdr3_aa: CSSWPDLYNTDTQYF

v_call: TRBV6-9
cdr3_length: 20
d_call: TRBD2
clone_size: .
j_call: TRBJ2-6
cdr3_nt: TGTGCCAGCATAGCTATTGGAGGGACTAGCGATAACTCTGGGGCCAACGTCCTGACTTTC
cdr3_aa: CASIAIGGTSDNSGANVLTF

v_call: TRBV6-2/TRBV6-3
cdr3_length: 15
d_call: .
clone_size: .
j_call: TRBJ2-7
cdr3_nt: TGTGCCAGCATTAAGGACCCTCGAAGCTCCTACGAGCAGTACTTC
cdr3_aa: CASIKDPRSSYEQYF

v_call: TRBV7-9
cdr3_length: 16
d_call: TRBD1
clone_size: few
j_call: TRBJ2-2
cdr3_nt: TGTGCCAGCAGCGTGGCGACAGGGTGGAATACCGGGGAGCTGTTTTTT
cdr3_aa: CASSVATGWNTGELFF

v_call: TRBV14
cdr3_length: 12
d_call: .
clone_size: many
j_call: TRBJ1-2
cdr3_nt: TGTGCCAGCAGCCGGACAGCCTATGGCTACACCTTC
cdr3_aa: CASSRTAYGYTF

v_call: TRBV3-1
cdr3_length: 16
d_call: TRBD2
clone_size: few
j_call: TRBJ2-3
cdr3_nt: TGTGCCAGCAGGCGAACCGGGACTAGCGCCGGAGATACGCAGTATTTT
cdr3_aa: CASRRTGTSAGDTQYF

v_call: TRBV20-1
cdr3_length: 13
d_call: .
clone_size: many
j_call: TRBJ2-3
cdr3_nt: TGCAGTACAAACAGGGACTACACAGATACGCAGTATTTT
cdr3_aa: CSTNRDYTDTQYF

v_call: TRBV12-3/TRBV12-4
cdr3_length: 11
d_call: .
clone_size: few
j_call: TRBJ2-3
cdr3_nt: .
cdr3_aa: CASSFGQGSSF

v_call: TRBV20-1
cdr3_length: 13
d_call: .
clone_size: .
j_call: TRBJ2-5
cdr3_nt: TGCAGTGCTACGGAGTATAGTAGAGAGACCCAGTACTTC
cdr3_aa: CSATEYSRETQYF

v_call: TRBV5-5
cdr3_length: 15
d_call: TRBD2
clone_size: .
j_call: TRBJ2-7
cdr3_nt: TGTGCCAGCAGCCCCCCCGCGTCTAGCGGGACCCCCAAGTACTTC
cdr3_aa: CASSPPASSGTPKYF

v_call: TRBV7-8
cdr3_length: 13
d_call: TRBD1
clone_size: many
j_call: TRBJ1-1
cdr3_nt: TGTGCCAGCAGCCTTGCAGGGGGCCGTGAAGCTTTCTTT
cdr3_aa: CASSLAGGREAFF

v_call: TRBV4-1
cdr3_length: 14
d_call: .
clone_size: many
j_call: TRBJ2-2
cdr3_nt: TGCGCCAGCAGCCAAGAAGGGATGACCGGGGAGCTGTTTTTT
cdr3_aa: CASSQEGMTGELFF

v_call: TRBV20-1
cdr3_length: 15
d_call: .
clone_size: .
j_call: TRBJ2-7
cdr3_nt: TGCAGTGCTAGAGATCGAGGGATGGGGTCCTACGAGCAGTACTTC
cdr3_aa: CSARDRGMGSYEQYF

v_call: TRBV7-2
cdr3_length: 14
d_call: .
clone_size: .
j_call: TRBJ2-3
cdr3_nt: TGTGCCAGCATACGGGGGGCGAGCACAGATACGCAGTATTTT
cdr3_aa: CASIRGASTDTQYF

v_call: TRBV4-2
cdr3_length: 17
d_call: TRBD2
clone_size: .
j_call: TRBJ2-1
cdr3_nt: TGTGCCAGCAGCCCAGGCGTGGGGATAGCGGGATACAATGAGCAGTTCTTC
cdr3_aa: CASSPGVGIAGYNEQFF

v_call: TRBV13
cdr3_length: 14
d_call: .
clone_size: .
j_call: TRBJ2-5
cdr3_nt: TGTGCCAGCAGCGAATCGGGAAACCAAGAGACCCAGTACTTC
cdr3_aa: CASSESGNQETQYF

v_call: TRBV5-1
cdr3_length: 14
d_call: TRBD2
clone_size: .
j_call: TRBJ2-1
cdr3_nt: TGCGCCAGCAAGAGCGGGGGACTATACAATGAGCAGTTCTTC
cdr3_aa: CASKSGGLYNEQFF

v_call: TRBV20-1
cdr3_length: 16
d_call: TRBD2
clone_size: many
j_call: TRBJ2-1
cdr3_nt: TGCAGTGCTAGAGTATTAGCGGGGGGGTCCTACAATGAGCAGTTCTTC
cdr3_aa: CSARVLAGGSYNEQFF

v_call: TRBV6-1
cdr3_length: 14
d_call: .
clone_size: .
j_call: TRBJ2-2
cdr3_nt: TGTGCCAGCAGTCAAGGTGGACTTTTCGGGGAGCTGTTTTTT
cdr3_aa: CASSQGGLFGELFF

v_call: TRBV7-2
cdr3_length: 16
d_call: TRBD1
clone_size: few
j_call: TRBJ1-1
cdr3_nt: TGTGCCAGCAGCTTAGCGGGGACAGGAAGAAACACTGAAGCTTTCTTT
cdr3_aa: CASSLAGTGRNTEAFF

v_call: TRBV2
cdr3_length: 13
d_call: .
clone_size: .
j_call: TRBJ2-7
cdr3_nt: TGTGCCAGCAGTGAAGCTGGCGGGAACGAGCAGTACTTC
cdr3_aa: CASSEAGGNEQYF

v_call: TRBV3-1
cdr3_length: 14
d_call: .
clone_size: .
j_call: TRBJ2-7
cdr3_nt: TGTGCCAGCAGCCAAGATCCGATACAAGAAGAGCAGTACTTC
cdr3_aa: CASSQDPIQEEQYF

v_call: TRBV5-1
cdr3_length: 15
d_call: .
clone_size: .
j_call: TRBJ2-3
cdr3_nt: TGCGCCAGCAGCTTGCGAGCGGGCAGCACAGATACGCAGTATTTT
cdr3_aa: CASSLRAGSTDTQYF

v_call: TRBV7-2
cdr3_length: 16
d_call: TRBD2
clone_size: few
j_call: TRBJ2-1
cdr3_nt: TGTGCCAGCAGCGTGTTAGCGGGGGTTGGTCGGAATGAGCAGTTCTTC
cdr3_aa: CASSVLAGVGRNEQFF

v_call: TRBV4-2
cdr3_length: 19
d_call: TRBD2
clone_size: .
j_call: TRBJ2-2
cdr3_nt: TGTGCCAGCAGCCAAGATCAGCGGGGGGGCCAGTGGGACACCGGGGAGCTGTTTTTT
cdr3_aa: CASSQDQRGGQWDTGELFF

v_call: TRBV7-2
cdr3_length: 15
d_call: TRBD1
clone_size: many
j_call: TRBJ2-2
cdr3_nt: TGTGCCAGCAGCCTAGGGACAGGGGGACGCGGGGAGCTGTTTTTT
cdr3_aa: CASSLGTGGRGELFF

v_call: TRBV7-2
cdr3_length: 15
d_call: TRBD2
clone_size: .
j_call: TRBJ2-7
cdr3_nt: TGTGCCAGCAGCCCATGGGGCGGGGGGCTCTACGAGCAGTACTTC
cdr3_aa: CASSPWGGGLYEQYF

v_call: TRBV25-1
cdr3_length: 16
d_call: TRBD1
clone_size: .
j_call: TRBJ2-2
cdr3_nt: TGTGCCAGCAGTGAACCGGGACAGCTGAGAGCCGGGGAGCTGTTTTTT
cdr3_aa: CASSEPGQLRAGELFF

v_call: TRBV5-6
cdr3_length: 12
d_call: .
clone_size: many
j_call: TRBJ2-7
cdr3_nt: TGTGCCAGCAGCGCATCAGCCTACGAGCAGTACTTC
cdr3_aa: CASSASAYEQYF

v_call: TRBV4-3
cdr3_length: 17
d_call: TRBD2
clone_size: few
j_call: TRBJ2-1
cdr3_nt: TGCGCCAGCAGCCAAGATCGTTGGGGGAGGGTCCACAATGAGCAGTTCTTC
cdr3_aa: CASSQDRWGRVHNEQFF

v_call: TRBV11-2
cdr3_length: 18
d_call: .
clone_size: .
j_call: TRBJ2-1
cdr3_nt: TGTGCCAGCAGCTTACTATGGGCTGCCCCTCTCTCCTACAATGAGCAGTTCTTC
cdr3_aa: CASSLLWAAPLSYNEQFF

v_call: TRBV7-9
cdr3_length: 17
d_call: TRBD2
clone_size: .
j_call: TRBJ2-3
cdr3_nt: TGTGCCAGCAGCTTCCCGTTGACTAGCGGGGGGACAGATACGCAGTATTTT
cdr3_aa: CASSFPLTSGGTDTQYF

v_call: TRBV7-6
cdr3_length: 15
d_call: TRBD2
clone_size: .
j_call: TRBJ2-1
cdr3_nt: TGTGCCAGCAGCTTTGGACTAGCGGAGCGGGATGAGCAGTTCTTC
cdr3_aa: CASSFGLAERDEQFF

v_call: TRBV29-1
cdr3_length: 13
d_call: TRBD2
clone_size: .
j_call: TRBJ2-7
cdr3_nt: TGCAGCGTTGGAGTAGCGGGCACCTACGAGCAGTACTTC
cdr3_aa: CSVGVAGTYEQYF

v_call: TRBV6-5
cdr3_length: 13
d_call: TRBD1
clone_size: .
j_call: TRBJ1-2
cdr3_nt: TGTGCCAGCAGTTCCGTGACAGGGGAGGGCTACACCTTC
cdr3_aa: CASSSVTGEGYTF

v_call: TRBV5-1
cdr3_length: 16
d_call: TRBD2
clone_size: many
j_call: TRBJ2-1
cdr3_nt: TGCGCCAGCGGCTTTTCGGGCGGGGGGCCCTACAATGAGCAGTTCTTC
cdr3_aa: CASGFSGGGPYNEQFF

v_call: TRBV24-1
cdr3_length: 15
d_call: .
clone_size: .
j_call: TRBJ2-3
cdr3_nt: TGTGCCACCAGTGTCGGCGGGACCTCCACAGATACGCAGTATTTT
cdr3_aa: CATSVGGTSTDTQYF

v_call: TRBV20-1
cdr3_length: 14
d_call: TRBD2
clone_size: many
j_call: TRBJ2-2
cdr3_nt: TGCAGTGCCATGGGGACTAAGAACACCGGGGAGCTGTTTTTT
cdr3_aa: CSAMGTKNTGELFF

v_call: TRBV27
cdr3_length: 15
d_call: .
clone_size: few
j_call: TRBJ2-1
cdr3_nt: TGTGCCAGCAGTTTACGACTCGCCTCCTACAATGAGCAGTTCTTC
cdr3_aa: CASSLRLASYNEQFF

v_call: TRBV15
cdr3_length: 15
d_call: TRBD2
clone_size: .
j_call: TRBJ2-3
cdr3_nt: TGTGCCACCAGCGGAGGACTAGCCGACACAGATACGCAGTATTTT
cdr3_aa: CATSGGLADTDTQYF